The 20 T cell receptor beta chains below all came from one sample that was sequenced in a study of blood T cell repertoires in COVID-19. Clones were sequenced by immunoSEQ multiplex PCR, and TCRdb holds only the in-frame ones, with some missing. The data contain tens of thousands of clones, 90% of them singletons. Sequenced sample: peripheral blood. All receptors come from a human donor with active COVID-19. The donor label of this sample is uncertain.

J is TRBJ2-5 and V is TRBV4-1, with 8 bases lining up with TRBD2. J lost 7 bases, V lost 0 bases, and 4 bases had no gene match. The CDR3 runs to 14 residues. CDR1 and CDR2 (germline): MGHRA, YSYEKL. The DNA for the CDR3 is TGCGCCAGCAGCCAAGATCGGGGGGGATGGACCCAGTACTTC. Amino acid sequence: CASSQDRGGWTQYF.

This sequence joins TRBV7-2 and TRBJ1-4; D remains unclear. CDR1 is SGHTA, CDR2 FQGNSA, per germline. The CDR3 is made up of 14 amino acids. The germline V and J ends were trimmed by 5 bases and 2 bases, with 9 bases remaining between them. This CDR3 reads CASSPQTTNEKLFF. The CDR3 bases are TGTGCCAGCAGCCCTCAGACTACTAATGAAAAACTGTTTTTT.

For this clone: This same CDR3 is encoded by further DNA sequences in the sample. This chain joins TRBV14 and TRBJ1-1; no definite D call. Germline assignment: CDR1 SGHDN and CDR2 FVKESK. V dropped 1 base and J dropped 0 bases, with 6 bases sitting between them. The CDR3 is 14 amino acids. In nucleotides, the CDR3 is TGTGCCAGCAGCCAAGCGGGAATGAACACTGAAGCTTTCTTT. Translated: CASSQAGMNTEAFF. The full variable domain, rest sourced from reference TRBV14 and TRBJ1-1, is EAGVTQFPSHSVIEKGQTVTLRCDPISGHDNLYWYRRVMGKEIKFLLHFVKESKQDESGMPNNRFLAERTGGTYSTLKVQPAELEDSGVYFCASSQAGMNTEAFFGQGTRLTVV.

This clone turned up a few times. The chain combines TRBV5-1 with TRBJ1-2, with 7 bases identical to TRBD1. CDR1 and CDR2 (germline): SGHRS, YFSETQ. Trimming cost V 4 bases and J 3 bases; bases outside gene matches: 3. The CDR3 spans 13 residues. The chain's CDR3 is CASSPDRDYGYTF. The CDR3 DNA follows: TGCGCCAGCAGCCCAGACAGGGACTATGGCTACACCTTC. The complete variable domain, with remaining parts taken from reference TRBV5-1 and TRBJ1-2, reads KAGVTQTPRYLIKTRGQQVTLSCSPISGHRSVSWYQQTPGQGLQFLFEYFSETQRNKGNFPGRFSGRQFSNSRSEMNVSTLELGDSALYLCASSPDRDYGYTFGSGTRLTVV.

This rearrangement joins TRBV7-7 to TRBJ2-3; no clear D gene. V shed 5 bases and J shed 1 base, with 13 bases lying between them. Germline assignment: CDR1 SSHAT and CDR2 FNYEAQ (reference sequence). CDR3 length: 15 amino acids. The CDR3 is CASSRSPEGTDTQYF. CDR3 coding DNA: TGTGCCAGCAGCCGGAGCCCTGAGGGCACAGATACGCAGTATTTT.

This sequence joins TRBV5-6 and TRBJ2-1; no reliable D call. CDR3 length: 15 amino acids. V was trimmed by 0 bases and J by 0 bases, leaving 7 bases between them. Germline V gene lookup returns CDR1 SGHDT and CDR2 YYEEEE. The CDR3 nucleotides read TGTGCCAGCAGCTTGGTTAGAAACTCCTACAATGAGCAGTTCTTC. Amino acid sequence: CASSLVRNSYNEQFF.

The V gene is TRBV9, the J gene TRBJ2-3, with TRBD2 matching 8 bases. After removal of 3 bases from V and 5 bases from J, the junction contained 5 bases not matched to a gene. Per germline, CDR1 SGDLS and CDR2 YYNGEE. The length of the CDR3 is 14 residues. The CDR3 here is CASSAGGAGDTQYF. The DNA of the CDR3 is TGTGCCAGCAGCGCCGGGGGGGCAGGAGATACGCAGTATTTT.

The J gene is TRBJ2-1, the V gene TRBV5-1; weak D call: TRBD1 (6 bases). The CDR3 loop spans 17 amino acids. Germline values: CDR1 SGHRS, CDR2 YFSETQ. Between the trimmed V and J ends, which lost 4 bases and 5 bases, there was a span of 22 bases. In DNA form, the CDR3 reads TGCGCCAGCAGCCCCCAGGGGCTCGGCCCTCGCCACAATGAGCAGTTCTTC. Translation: CASSPQGLGPRHNEQFF. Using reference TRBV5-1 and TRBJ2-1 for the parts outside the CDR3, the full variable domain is KAGVTQTPRYLIKTRGQQVTLSCSPISGHRSVSWYQQTPGQGLQFLFEYFSETQRNKGNFPGRFSGRQFSNSRSEMNVSTLELGDSALYLCASSPQGLGPRHNEQFFGPGTRLTVL.

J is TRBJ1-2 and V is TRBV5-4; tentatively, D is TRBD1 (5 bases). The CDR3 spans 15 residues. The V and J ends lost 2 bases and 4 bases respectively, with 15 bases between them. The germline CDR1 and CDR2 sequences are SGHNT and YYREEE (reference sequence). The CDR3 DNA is TGTGCCAGCAGCTTCCAGGGAATGTCTCGCTATGGCTACACCTTC. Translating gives CASSFQGMSRYGYTF.

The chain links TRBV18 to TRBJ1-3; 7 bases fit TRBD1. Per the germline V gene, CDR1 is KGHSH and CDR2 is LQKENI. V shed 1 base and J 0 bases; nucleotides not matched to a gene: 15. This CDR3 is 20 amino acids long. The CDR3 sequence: CASSPRGGTELWSSGNTIYF. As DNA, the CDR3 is TGTGCCAGCTCACCACGAGGGGGGACAGAACTTTGGAGCTCTGGAAACACCATATATTTT.

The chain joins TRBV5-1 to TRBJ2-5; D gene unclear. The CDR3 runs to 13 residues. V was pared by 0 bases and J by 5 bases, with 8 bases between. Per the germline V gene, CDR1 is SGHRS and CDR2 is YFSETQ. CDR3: CASSLVVGETQYF. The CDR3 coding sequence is TGCGCCAGCAGCTTGGTGGTCGGGGAGACCCAGTACTTC.

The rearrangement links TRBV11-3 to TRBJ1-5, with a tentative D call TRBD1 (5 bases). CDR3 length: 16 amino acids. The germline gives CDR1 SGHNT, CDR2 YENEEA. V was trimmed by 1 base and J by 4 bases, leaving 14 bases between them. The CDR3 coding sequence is TGTGCCAGCAGCTTAGTTTTGGGGGAGGAGAATCAGCCCCAGCATTTT. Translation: CASSLVLGEENQPQHF.

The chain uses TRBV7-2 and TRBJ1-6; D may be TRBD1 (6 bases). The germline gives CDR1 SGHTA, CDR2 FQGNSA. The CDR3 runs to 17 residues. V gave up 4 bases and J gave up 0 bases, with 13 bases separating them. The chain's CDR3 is CASSSQGSSSYNSPLHF. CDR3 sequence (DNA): TGTGCCAGCAGCTCACAGGGTTCGAGCTCCTATAATTCACCCCTCCACTTT.

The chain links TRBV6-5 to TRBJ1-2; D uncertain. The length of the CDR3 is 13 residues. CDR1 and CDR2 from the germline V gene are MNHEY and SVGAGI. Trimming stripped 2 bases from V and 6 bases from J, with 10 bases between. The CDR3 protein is CASSYDGGNGYTF. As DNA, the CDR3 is TGTGCCAGCAGTTACGATGGAGGGAATGGCTACACCTTC.

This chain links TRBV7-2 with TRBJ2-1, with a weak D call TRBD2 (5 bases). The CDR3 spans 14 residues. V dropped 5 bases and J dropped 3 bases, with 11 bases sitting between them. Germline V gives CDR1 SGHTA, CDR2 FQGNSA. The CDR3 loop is CASSPGWGYNEQFF. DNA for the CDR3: TGTGCCAGCAGCCCGGGGTGGGGCTACAATGAGCAGTTCTTC. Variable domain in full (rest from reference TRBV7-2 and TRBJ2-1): GAGVSQSPSNKVTEKGKDVELRCDPISGHTALYWYRQSLGQGLEFLIYFQGNSAPDKSGLPSDRFSAERTGGSVSTLTIQRTQQEDSAVYLCASSPGWGYNEQFFGPGTRLTVL.

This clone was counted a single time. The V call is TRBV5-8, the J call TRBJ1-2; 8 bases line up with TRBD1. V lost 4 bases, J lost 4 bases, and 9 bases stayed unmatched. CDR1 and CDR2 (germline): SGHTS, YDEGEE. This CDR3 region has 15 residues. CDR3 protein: CASSPLETGVYGYTF. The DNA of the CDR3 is TGTGCCAGCAGCCCCCTGGAGACAGGGGTCTATGGCTACACCTTC.

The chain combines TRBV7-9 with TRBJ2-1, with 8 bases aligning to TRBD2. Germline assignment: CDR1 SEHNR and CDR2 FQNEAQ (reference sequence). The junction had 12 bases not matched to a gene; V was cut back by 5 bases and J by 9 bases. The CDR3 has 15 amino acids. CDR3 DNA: TGTGCCAGCAGCCTGCGGGGGGCCGAGACTGGTGAGCAGTTCTTC. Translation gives CASSLRGAETGEQFF.

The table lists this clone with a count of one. The CDR3 is CASSREFGTRGYTF. CDR3 nucleotides: TGTGCCAGCAGCCGTGAGTTCGGGACTCGTGGCTACACCTTC. The chain uses TRBV7-9 and TRBJ1-2; tentative D call: TRBD1 (5 bases). The CDR3 is 14 residues long. With 5 bases removed from V and 7 bases from J, the gap between germline ends came to 17 bases. Germline assignment: CDR1 SEHNR and CDR2 FQNEAQ (reference sequence). Drawing the rest from reference TRBV7-9 and TRBJ1-2, the complete variable domain is DTGVSQNPRHKITKRGQNVTFRCDPISEHNRLYWYRQTLGQGPEFLTYFQNEAQLEKSRLLSDRFSAERPKGSFSTLEIQRTEQGDSAMYLCASSREFGTRGYTFGSGTRLTVV.

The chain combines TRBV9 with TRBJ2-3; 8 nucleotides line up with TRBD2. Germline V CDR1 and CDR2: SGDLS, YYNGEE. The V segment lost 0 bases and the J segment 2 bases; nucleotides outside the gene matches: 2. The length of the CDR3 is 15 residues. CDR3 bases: TGTGCCAGCAGCGTAGGAGCGGGGGACACAGATACGCAGTATTTT. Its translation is CASSVGAGDTDTQYF. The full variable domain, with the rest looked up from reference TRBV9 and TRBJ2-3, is DSGVTQTPKHLITATGQRVTLRCSPRSGDLSVYWYQQSLDQGLQFLIQYYNGEERAKGNILERFSAQQFPDLHSELNLSSLELGDSALYFCASSVGAGDTDTQYFGPGTRLTVL.

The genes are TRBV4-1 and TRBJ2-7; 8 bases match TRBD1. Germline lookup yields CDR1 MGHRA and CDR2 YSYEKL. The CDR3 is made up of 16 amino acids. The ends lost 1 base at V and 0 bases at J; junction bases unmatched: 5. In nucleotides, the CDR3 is TGCGCCAGCAGCCAAGCCAGACAGGGGTTCTCCTACGAGCAGTACTTC. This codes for CASSQARQGFSYEQYF.